This T cell receptor beta chain comes out of a study of beta chain features in type 1 diabetes. Germline CDR1 reads SNHLY; CDR2 reads FYNNEI. This CDR3 contains 17 residues. J was trimmed by 6 bases and V by 3 bases; bases with no gene match: 13. cDNA synthesis used the whole RNA isolate, giving expressed TCRB sequences. This table comes from immunoSEQ multiplex PCR, and its TCRdb copy is limited to in-frame clones, with some not included. This table has more than 150,000 clones, roughly 9% appearing once. Sequencing used central memory CD4+ T cells from blood. The J gene is TRBJ1-5, the V gene TRBV2; 8 nucleotides align to TRBD1. The clonotype originates from a woman under 30 in good health. The CDR3 nucleotides are TGTGCCAGCAGTGACCGGGGTGGACAGGGAGGGGGTCAGCCCCAGCATTTT. This sequence encodes CASSDRGGQGGGQPQHF.